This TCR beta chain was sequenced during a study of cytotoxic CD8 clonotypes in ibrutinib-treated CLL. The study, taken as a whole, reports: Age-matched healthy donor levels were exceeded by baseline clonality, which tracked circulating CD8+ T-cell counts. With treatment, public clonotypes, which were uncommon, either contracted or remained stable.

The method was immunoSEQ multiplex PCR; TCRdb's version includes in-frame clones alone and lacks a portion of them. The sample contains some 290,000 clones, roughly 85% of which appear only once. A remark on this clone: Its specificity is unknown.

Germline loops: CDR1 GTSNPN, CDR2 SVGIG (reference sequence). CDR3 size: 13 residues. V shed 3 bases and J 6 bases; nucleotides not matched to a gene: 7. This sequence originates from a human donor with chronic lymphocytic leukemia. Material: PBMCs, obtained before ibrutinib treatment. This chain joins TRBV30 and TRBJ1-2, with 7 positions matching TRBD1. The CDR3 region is CAWRTGPTDGYTF. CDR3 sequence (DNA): TGTGCCTGGAGGACAGGGCCAACTGATGGCTACACCTTC.